The source of this T cell receptor beta chain is a study of T-cell reconstitution after alpha-beta-depleted transplantation in children. With regard to this clonotype: Its target is not known.

General study results and limits: After transplant, high TCRbeta diversity at day 60 in some patients arose from surviving recipient T cells and thymic progenitors.

TCRbeta library construction was performed incorporating unique molecular identifiers. Using its own MiXCR run on the PCR reads, TCRdb lists one record per CDR3 protein. The sample lists about 580,000 distinct CDR3 sequences; about 21% were seen once. CDR3 length: 13 amino acids. Germline-derived CDR1 and CDR2 are DFQATT and SNEGSKA (reference sequence). V lost 0 bases to trimming and J lost 12 bases; unmatched junction nucleotides: 4. This receptor was taken from a boy under two years old who had a stem cell transplant for acute myeloid leukemia, so the T cells may come from the graft donor. The gene calls are TRBV20-1 and TRBJ2-1; 11 bases are a match to TRBD1. The sequencing here drew on PBMCs, mostly from graft donor cells, taken 360 days after TCRalphabeta/CD19-depleted stem cell transplant. The CDR3 nucleotides read TGCAGTGCTAGAGAAGGGACAGGGGGACTGCAGTTCTTC. It encodes CSAREGTGGLQFF.